The entry below describes one TCR beta chain. The germline gives CDR1 GTSNPN, CDR2 SVGIG (reference sequence). V shed 2 bases, J shed 5 bases, and the junction held 6 bases outside the gene matches. The CDR3 runs to 14 residues. Random hexamers were used to reverse transcribe about 0.45 to 1 ug of RNA. MiXCR, run by TCRdb on the immunoSEQ multiplex PCR reads, gives a single entry per CDR3 protein. Of hundreds of thousands of distinct CDR3 sequences in the sample, 90% to 95% were seen once. It was treatment-naive patients with stable or active relapsing-remitting disease who made up the multiple sclerosis controls. FACS enriched CD8+ TEMRA cells, while bulk CD8+ and CD4+ were negatively isolated. The source of the sample is a study of CD8 T cells in Susac syndrome.

The specimen was CD4+ T cells from PBMCs. The V and J genes are TRBV30 and TRBJ2-5; 9 bases align to TRBD2. This TCR derives from a human donor with multiple sclerosis. The CDR3 sequence: CAWSRGGRDETQYF. DNA for the CDR3: TGTGCCTGGAGTAGGGGCGGGAGGGATGAGACCCAGTACTTC.